This T cell receptor beta chain originates from a study of T cells expressing NK-cell markers. Study-level results: The HCMV specificity of the expanded NKG2C+ T cell clones stayed unresolved.

This CDR3 comprises 15 residues. Germline V gene data show CDR1 as MNHEY and CDR2 as SMNVEV (reference sequence). On this clonotype itself: The antigen is undetermined.

Using the 5' RACE reads, TCRdb records one entry per CDR3 protein without DNA. The sample table sets out roughly 160,000 distinct CDR3 sequences. Sequences were obtained from blood T cells: a sorted CD56 or NKG2C T cell subset, CD4+ or CD8+ T cells, or bulk PBMC T cells (not recorded which). The genes are TRBV27 and TRBJ2-1; the TCRdb call, TRBD1, lacks DNA for checking. The source of this sequence is a woman aged 18 to 69 in good health. CDR3 region: CASSLRWGGNNEQFF.